This T cell receptor (beta chain) was identified in a study of T-cell memory formation after mild COVID-19. Study results and limitations: The study found contracting CD4+ clones mainly in CM and EM and contracting CD8+ clones in EMRA.

For this clonotype: The antigen remains undetermined.

V lost 3 bases, J lost 14 bases, and 17 bases lay in between. Germline values: CDR1 SEHNR, CDR2 FQNEAQ (reference sequence). The CDR3 spans 14 residues. Via MiXCR, TCRdb re-called the 5' RACE reads, giving one row per CDR3 protein. In the table there are tens of thousands of distinct CDR3 sequences, approximately 30% of which are singletons. The clonotype comes from a man aged 18-30 years who had mild COVID-19 (a few samples of this study predate the infection). Cell type and time point are not known. V and J are TRBV7-9 and TRBJ1-6; TRBD1 might be the D (6 bases). The sample taken for sequencing was PBMCs or a T cell subset sorted from them (not recorded which). For the CDR3, the DNA is TGTGCCAGCAGCTTGGACAGCGGCCTTTCGGCCCTCCACTTT. As protein: CASSLDSGLSALHF.